These 18 T cell receptor beta chains originate from one sample sequenced in a study of cytomegalovirus exposure and HLA in healthy donors. The PCR had 60 Vbeta and 13 Jbeta primers. Sequencing used immunoSEQ multiplex PCR; TCRdb keeps in-frame clones, though not all of them. The sample lists 55,000 to 70,000 clones; around 80% were seen once. Sequenced sample: PBMCs. These receptors were taken from a middle-aged woman in good health and CMV-seronegative.

The chain links TRBV9 to TRBJ2-3; 8 bases agree with TRBD1. V trimming: 4 bases; J trimming: 1 base; junction bases outside the gene matches: 5. The CDR3 is made up of 15 amino acids. Looked up from germline, CDR1 is SGDLS and CDR2 is YYNGEE. The CDR3: CASSPGQERTDTQYF. CDR3 nucleotides: TGTGCCAGCAGCCCGGGACAGGAGCGCACAGATACGCAGTATTTT. The complete variable domain, with remaining parts taken from reference TRBV9 and TRBJ2-3, reads DSGVTQTPKHLITATGQRVTLRCSPRSGDLSVYWYQQSLDQGLQFLIQYYNGEERAKGNILERFSAQQFPDLHSELNLSSLELGDSALYFCASSPGQERTDTQYFGPGTRLTVL.

The chain joins TRBV14 to TRBJ2-1; 8 nucleotides match TRBD2. V lost 4 bases, J lost 4 bases, and 12 bases stayed unmatched. Germline V lookup: CDR1 SGHDN, CDR2 FVKESK. This CDR3 region has 17 residues. The DNA for the CDR3 is TGTGCCAGCAGCCTTAGGGTAGGCGGGAGGCCTTACAATGAGCAGTTCTTC. It encodes CASSLRVGGRPYNEQFF.

The V call is TRBV2, the J call TRBJ1-5; unclear D gene. The V end was cut by 4 bases, the J end by 4 bases, with 14 bases between. This CDR3 region has 15 residues. Germline lookup yields CDR1 SNHLY and CDR2 FYNNEI. The CDR3 spells CASSGSPMSNQPQHF. The CDR3 region has the DNA TGTGCCAGCAGTGGGTCACCCATGAGTAATCAGCCCCAGCATTTT.

In this sample, this clone turned up once. The chain is built from TRBV5-6 and TRBJ1-3; D gene unclear. This CDR3 is 15 amino acids long. The V gene's germline CDR1 is SGHDT and CDR2 YYEEEE. The V gene lost 4 bases and the J gene lost 0 bases, with 11 bases spanning the gap. The CDR3 loop reads CASSLGGYSGNTIYF. The CDR3 DNA reads TGTGCCAGCAGCCTTGGCGGCTACTCTGGAAACACCATATATTTT.

This clone has only a few counts. This sequence joins TRBV5-1 and TRBJ2-3, with TRBD2 matching 10 bases. V dropped 0 bases and J dropped 6; count of bases not matched to a gene: 13. The CDR3 runs to 18 residues. CDR1 and CDR2 from the germline V gene are SGHRS and YFSETQ. The CDR3 protein is CASSLGGIAGGQRDTQYF. The DNA for the CDR3 is TGCGCCAGCAGCTTGGGAGGAATAGCGGGAGGACAGAGGGATACGCAGTATTTT. The variable domain in full, with the rest retrieved from reference TRBV5-1 and TRBJ2-3, is KAGVTQTPRYLIKTRGQQVTLSCSPISGHRSVSWYQQTPGQGLQFLFEYFSETQRNKGNFPGRFSGRQFSNSRSEMNVSTLELGDSALYLCASSLGGIAGGQRDTQYFGPGTRLTVL.

This chain uses TRBV29-1 with TRBJ1-1; D might be TRBD1 (5 bases). Germline loops: CDR1 SQVTM, CDR2 ANQGSEA. This CDR3 region has 13 residues. V was cut by 7 bases and J by 4 bases, with 16 bases left in between. This CDR3 is CSALRGLLTEAFF. The CDR3 region has the DNA TGCAGCGCCCTGAGGGGACTCCTCACTGAAGCTTTCTTT. The full variable domain, with the rest looked up from reference TRBV29-1 and TRBJ1-1, is SAVISQKPSRDICQRGTSLTIQCQVDSQVTMMFWYRQQPGQSLTLIATANQGSEATYESGFVIDKFPISRPNLTFSTLTVSNMSPEDSSIYLCSALRGLLTEAFFGQGTRLTVV.

This sequence joins TRBV6-6 and TRBJ2-1; 7 bases align to TRBD2. The J segment lost 2 bases and the V segment lost 0 bases, leaving 4 bases of the junction unmatched. The V gene's germline CDR1 is MNHNY and CDR2 SVGAGI (reference sequence). The CDR3 spans 16 residues. The CDR3 DNA is TGTGCCAGCAGTTACTCGAGGGAGGGCCCCTACAATGAGCAGTTCTTC. Protein: CASSYSREGPYNEQFF.

The rearrangement joins TRBV6-1 to TRBJ1-2; D gene unclear. Trimming shortened V by 4 bases and J by 4 bases, and 13 bases separated the two germline ends. This CDR3 spans 14 amino acids. In germline, CDR1 is MNHNS, CDR2 SASEGT. The CDR3 nucleotides read TGTGCCAGCAGTGGTCAACCCCGGAGCTATGGCTACACCTTC. It is translated as CASSGQPRSYGYTF.

The V and J genes are TRBV2 and TRBJ2-7; D perhaps matches TRBD1 (6 bases). V lost 6 bases, J lost 6 bases, and 12 bases lay in between. The CDR3 has 12 amino acids. CDR1 SNHLY and CDR2 FYNNEI come from the germline V gene. CDR3 sequence (DNA): TGTGCCAGCAGCACAGGGAGAACCGAGCAGTACTTC. This gives the protein CASSTGRTEQYF. Variable domain in full (rest from reference TRBV2 and TRBJ2-7): EPEVTQTPSHQVTQMGQEVILRCVPISNHLYFYWYRQILGQKVEFLVSFYNNEISEKSEIFDDQFSVERPDGSNFTLKIRSTKLEDSAMYFCASSTGRTEQYFGPGTRLTVT.

V usage is TRBV10-3 and J usage is TRBJ2-7; D is perhaps TRBD1 (7 bases). The CDR3 is 14 residues long. Trimming took 6 bases from V and 5 from J, leaving 17 bases between them. From germline, CDR1 is ENHRY and CDR2 SYGVKD. The DNA for the CDR3 is TGTGCCATCAGCTTCAGGGGGGTGTCCGACGAGCAGTACTTC. The encoded protein is CAISFRGVSDEQYF.

V gene TRBV6-1 combines with J gene TRBJ2-5, with a possible D match to TRBD1 (6 bases). V lost 6 bases, J lost 1 base, and 12 bases lay in between. Germline-derived CDR1 and CDR2 are MNHNS and SASEGT. This CDR3 region has 14 residues. Written as DNA, the CDR3 is TGTGCCAGCAGGGGTGGGGGCGGCCAAGAGACCCAGTACTTC. It encodes CASRGGGGQETQYF.

J is TRBJ2-3 and V is TRBV4-1; 7 nucleotides align to TRBD1. The junction had 4 bases not matched to a gene; V was cut back by 3 bases and J by 7 bases. The CDR3 consists of 13 residues. Germline V gives CDR1 MGHRA, CDR2 YSYEKL. The CDR3 DNA reads as TGCGCCAGCAGCCAGCAGACAGGGCATACGCAGTATTTT. It specifies CASSQQTGHTQYF.

This clone was picked up one time. The rearrangement links TRBV9 to TRBJ2-2; 8 nucleotides match TRBD1. This CDR3 is built from 16 residues. Germline CDR1 is SGDLS and CDR2 is YYNGEE. Losses at the gene ends were 0 bases for V and 4 bases for J; bases not matched to a gene: 5. In DNA form, the CDR3 reads TGTGCCAGCAGCGTAGCCACAGGGGGGAGCACCGGGGAGCTGTTTTTT. This sequence encodes CASSVATGGSTGELFF.

Concerning this clone itself: Additional DNA sequences in this sample encode the identical CDR3. The rearrangement joins TRBV11-2 to TRBJ1-1; possible D gene TRBD1, 6 bases. The CDR3 length is 14 residues. Germline V gene data show CDR1 as SGHAT and CDR2 as FQNNGV. The V and J ends lost 1 base and 4 bases respectively, with 10 bases between them. The CDR3 DNA sequence: TGTGCCAGCAGCTTAGGGGACAAGACCACTGAAGCTTTCTTT. As protein: CASSLGDKTTEAFF.

The chain joins TRBV7-3 to TRBJ1-1, with D possibly TRBD1 on 6 matching bases. The CDR3 runs to 13 residues. CDR1 is SGHTA, CDR2 FQGTGA, per germline. V shed 3 bases and J shed 1 base, with 6 bases lying between them. DNA of the CDR3: TGTGCCAGCAGCTTGACAGGGAACACTGAAGCTTTCTTT. Translated, it gives CASSLTGNTEAFF.

The V gene is TRBV30, the J gene TRBJ1-3; no clear D gene. Germline assignment: CDR1 GTSNPN and CDR2 SVGIG (reference sequence). V was clipped by 2 bases and J by 0 bases, with 5 bases between them. There are 13 residues in the CDR3. CDR3 nucleotides: TGTGCCTGGAGTTCACTCTCTGGAAACACCATATATTTT. Translated, it gives CAWSSLSGNTIYF. The complete variable domain, with remaining parts taken from reference TRBV30 and TRBJ1-3, reads SQTIHQWPATLVQPVGSPLSLECTVEGTSNPNLYWYRQAAGRGLQLLFYSVGIGQISSEVPQNLSASRPQDRQFILSSKKLLLSDSGFYLCAWSSLSGNTIYFGEGSWLTVV.

This clone occurred once. The chain is built from TRBV9 and TRBJ1-2; the D gene is possibly TRBD1 (6 bases). The germline V gene encodes CDR1 SGDLS and CDR2 YYNGEE. The CDR3 is made up of 17 amino acids. Trimming took 1 base from V and 0 from J, leaving 16 bases between them. The CDR3 sequence is CASSVSGRGISNYGYTF. The CDR3 region has the DNA TGTGCCAGCAGCGTATCCGGCAGGGGAATTTCTAACTATGGCTACACCTTC.

The chain uses TRBV28 and TRBJ2-2; 10 bases agree with TRBD2. With V trimmed by 6 bases and J by 3 bases, 7 bases remained unmatched. Germline CDR1 reads MDHEN; CDR2 reads SYDVKM. This CDR3 has 16 amino acids. The CDR3 sequence: CASRLETSGYTGELFF. CDR3 sequence (DNA): TGTGCCAGCAGATTGGAGACTAGCGGGTACACCGGGGAGCTGTTTTTT.